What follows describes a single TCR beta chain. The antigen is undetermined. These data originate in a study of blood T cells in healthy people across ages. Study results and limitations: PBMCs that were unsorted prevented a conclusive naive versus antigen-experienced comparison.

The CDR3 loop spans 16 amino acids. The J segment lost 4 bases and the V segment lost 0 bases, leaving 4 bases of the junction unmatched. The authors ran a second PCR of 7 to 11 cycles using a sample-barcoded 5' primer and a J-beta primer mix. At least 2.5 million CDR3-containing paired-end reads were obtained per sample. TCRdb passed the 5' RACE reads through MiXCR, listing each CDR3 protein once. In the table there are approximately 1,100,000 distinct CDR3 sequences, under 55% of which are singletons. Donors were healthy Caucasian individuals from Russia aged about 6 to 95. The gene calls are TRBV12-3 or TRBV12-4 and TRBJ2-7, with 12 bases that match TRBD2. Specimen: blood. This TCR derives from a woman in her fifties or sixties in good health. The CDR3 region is CASSLAQGLAGYEQYF. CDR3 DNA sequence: TGTGCCAGCAGTTTAGCGCAAGGACTAGCGGGATACGAGCAGTACTTC.